A single sample gave rise to the 5 T cell receptor beta chains below, sequenced in a study of cytomegalovirus exposure and HLA in healthy donors. Primers included in the PCR were 60 Vbeta and 13 Jbeta primers. TCRdb keeps only in-frame clones here, not all; method: immunoSEQ multiplex PCR. The sample carries 65,000 to 95,000 clones, 60% to 75% recorded once. The source material was PBMCs. These receptor sequences come from a man between 65 and 79 years old in good health and CMV-seronegative.

The chain has TRBV7-6 and TRBJ1-5, with 7 bases aligning to TRBD1. Trimming cost V 2 bases and J 6 bases; bases outside gene matches: 1. The V gene's germline CDR1 is SGHVS and CDR2 FNYEAQ. CDR3 size: 13 residues. The CDR3: CASSLRQGQPQHF. CDR3 nucleotides: TGTGCCAGCAGCTTACGACAGGGTCAGCCCCAGCATTTT. Full variable domain (outside the CDR3, taken from reference TRBV7-6 and TRBJ1-5): GAGVSQSPRYKVTKRGQDVALRCDPISGHVSLYWYRQALGQGPEFLTYFNYEAQQDKSGLPNDRFSAERPEGSISTLTIQRTEQRDSAMYRCASSLRQGQPQHFGDGTRLSIL.

The V gene is TRBV18, the J gene TRBJ2-5, with unresolved D. The CDR3 has 15 amino acids. CDR1 and CDR2 (germline): KGHSH, LQKENI. V gave up 6 bases and J gave up 1 base, with 15 bases separating them. The CDR3 bases are TGTGCCAGCTCCCCCGACTCCTCGGGCCAAGAGACCCAGTACTTC. This sequence encodes CASSPDSSGQETQYF.

In this sample, this clone turned up a few times. The gene calls are TRBV5-1 and TRBJ2-3, with a tentative D call TRBD2 (6 bases). The CDR3 runs 15 residues. Per germline, CDR1 SGHRS and CDR2 YFSETQ. V lost 0 bases, J lost 4 bases, and 12 bases lay in between. In DNA, the CDR3 is TGCGCCAGCAGCTTGGAGACGCCGGGAGCAGATACGCAGTATTTT. It is translated as CASSLETPGADTQYF.

The V call is TRBV18, the J call TRBJ2-5; 11 bases map to TRBD2. The germline gives CDR1 KGHSH, CDR2 LQKENI. V dropped 3 bases and J dropped 7; count of bases not matched to a gene: 4. This CDR3 spans 14 amino acids. The CDR3, as DNA: TGTGCCAGCTCACCGAGTAGCGGGGGGGCGACCCAGTACTTC. Amino acid sequence: CASSPSSGGATQYF.

In its sample, this clone was seen many times. The V call is TRBV7-6, the J call TRBJ1-6; D gene unclear. The CDR3 spans 14 residues. The germline V and J ends were trimmed by 5 bases and 7 bases, with 12 bases remaining between them. Germline values: CDR1 SGHVS, CDR2 FNYEAQ. The DNA for the CDR3 is TGTGCCAGCAGCGCAGCGAGCCTGAATTCACCCCTCCACTTT. Its protein product is CASSAASLNSPLHF. The full variable domain, rest sourced from reference TRBV7-6 and TRBJ1-6, is GAGVSQSPRYKVTKRGQDVALRCDPISGHVSLYWYRQALGQGPEFLTYFNYEAQQDKSGLPNDRFSAERPEGSISTLTIQRTEQRDSAMYRCASSAASLNSPLHFGNGTRLTVT.